This T cell receptor (beta chain) comes out of a study of a mutant IDH1 vaccine in newly diagnosed glioma. Study-wide context: Vaccinations, eight in total, occurred in weeks 1, 3, 5, 7, 11, 15, 19, 23. Patients received vaccination from 4-6 weeks after radiotherapy alone, or with temozolomide cycles.

For this clone: The antigen is undetermined.

Trimming pared 0 bases from V and 8 bases from J, leaving 11 bases between. The CDR3 contains 13 residues. In germline, CDR1 is SGDLS, CDR2 YYNGEE. As for time point: week 11, during vaccination. It was 300 ug of mutant IDH1 20-mer peptide that made up each vaccine dose, given with topical imiquimod. Clones were read by immunoSEQ multiplex PCR, and TCRdb kept only the in-frame ones, dropping some. In the table there are fewer than 35,000 clones, 75% to 85% of which are singletons. Overall study findings and caveats: Patients mounted vaccine-induced immune responses in 93.3% of cases.

The clonotype was recovered from a man aged 30 to 39 with glioma. The sample consisted of PBMCs, taken from a glioma patient whose treatment included an IDH1 peptide vaccine. V is TRBV9 and J is TRBJ1-2, with a weak D call TRBD1 (5 bases). In DNA, the CDR3 is TGTGCCAGCAGCGTAGTGCAGGGCGGCGGCTACACCTTC. As protein: CASSVVQGGGYTF.